Presented here are 29 T cell receptor beta chains from one specimen sequenced in a study of breast tumors, draining lymph nodes, adjacent tissues (dated by TCRdb to between 2015 and 2016). Libraries were constructed by multiplex PCR. Instrument used: Illumina HiSeq 2000. The public reads were run again by TCRdb, first through fastp at Q25 and then through MiXCR, and only productive beta chains were kept. Duplicate CDR3 protein sequences are folded into a single record with the most common DNA and genes. This sample has fewer than 140,000 distinct CDR3 sequences in its table, and around 30% of those were observed once. In total, the top ten clones hold approximately 5.3% of the sample. Lymph node samples were obtained from the axillary draining lymph nodes of breast cancer patients. What was sequenced was axillary lymph node tissue. The receptor set was obtained from a female donor with breast cancer. Some clones in this sample may be carry-over from other donors' samples.

The gene calls are TRBV5-1 and TRBJ2-6; D is unresolved. The V gene lost 0 bases and the J gene lost 0 bases, with 7 bases spanning the gap. This CDR3 has 16 residues. CDR1 is SGHRS and CDR2 is YFSETQ in the germline V gene. The chain's CDR3 is CASSLAAASGANVLTF. The CDR3 nucleotides read TGCGCCAGCAGCTTGGCGGCAGCCTCTGGGGCCAACGTCCTGACTTTC. The whole variable domain, filled in from reference TRBV5-1 and TRBJ2-6, reads KAGVTQTPRYLIKTRGQQVTLSCSPISGHRSVSWYQQTPGQGLQFLFEYFSETQRNKGNFPGRFSGRQFSNSRSEMNVSTLELGDSALYLCASSLAAASGANVLTFGAGSRLTVL.

In its sample, this clonotype was seen many times. Germline is not matched at one junction end, which may reflect a read error. The chain couples TRBV6-1 to TRBJ2-3; TRBD1 matches 7 bases. Germline V gene data show CDR1 as MNHNS and CDR2 as SASEGT. This CDR3 is 13 amino acids long. The chain's CDR3 is CASGEAKTGTQYF. The CDR3 DNA reads TGTGCCAGCGGTGAGGCAAAGACAGGGACGCAGTATTTT.

The chain links TRBV2 to TRBJ2-4, with 9 bases aligning to TRBD1. The length of the CDR3 is 22 residues. The junction had 25 bases not matched to a gene; V was cut back by 6 bases and J by 1 base. Germline assignment: CDR1 SNHLY and CDR2 FYNNEI. CDR3 nucleotide sequence: TGTGCCAGCAGCGCCGACAGGGCCCTGACAGGGGGGTGGATGGCTGCCAAAAACATTCAGTACTTC. Translation: CASSADRALTGGWMAAKNIQYF.

The chain employs TRBV20-1 and TRBJ2-3; weak D call: TRBD2 (6 bases). This CDR3 has 17 residues. Germline assignment: CDR1 DFQATT and CDR2 SNEGSKA (reference sequence). V lost 2 bases and J 4 bases, leaving 22 bases between the germline ends. The CDR3 DNA follows: TGCAGTGCTAGACTCCGAACAGGCAACAGGAGGGCAGATACGCAGTATTTT. Protein sequence: CSARLRTGNRRADTQYF.

This clonotype was observed at least ten times. The rearrangement uses TRBV19 and TRBJ2-5, with a weak D call TRBD2 (7 bases). Per germline, CDR1 LNHDA and CDR2 SQIVND (reference sequence). The CDR3 has 16 amino acids. With 10 bases removed from V and 3 bases from J, the gap between germline ends came to 24 bases. The CDR3 is CATSKGECGLEETQYF. The DNA for the CDR3 is TGTGCCACCTCGAAGGGGGAATGTGGACTAGAAGAGACCCAGTACTTC.

The V gene is TRBV9, the J gene TRBJ1-1; 7 nucleotides match TRBD1. The CDR3 consists of 18 residues. Germline V gene lookup returns CDR1 SGDLS and CDR2 YYNGEE. V shed 2 bases and J 1 base; nucleotides not matched to a gene: 14. The CDR3 loop reads CASSVTDRAGWSNTEAFF. CDR3 sequence (DNA): TGTGCCAGCAGCGTGACCGACAGGGCTGGTTGGTCGAACACTGAAGCTTTCTTT. Looking up the rest from reference TRBV9 and TRBJ1-1 gives the full variable domain: DSGVTQTPKHLITATGQRVTLRCSPRSGDLSVYWYQQSLDQGLQFLIQYYNGEERAKGNILERFSAQQFPDLHSELNLSSLELGDSALYFCASSVTDRAGWSNTEAFFGQGTRLTVV.

Many counts were recorded for this clonotype. V usage is TRBV7-3 and J usage is TRBJ2-1, with 7 nucleotides matching TRBD1. V gave up 5 bases and J gave up 6 bases; unmatched junction bases: 10. The CDR3 extends over 15 amino acids. Germline V lookup: CDR1 SGHTA, CDR2 FQGTGA. The chain's CDR3 is CASSDPLRQGNEQFF. DNA for the CDR3: TGTGCCAGCAGCGATCCCCTTCGACAGGGCAATGAGCAGTTCTTC.

This clonotype was picked up a small number of times. A much larger clone lies a single base off, so this may be a read error. The J gene is TRBJ2-5, the V gene TRBV12-5, with D possibly TRBD2 on 6 matching bases. Germline values: CDR1 LGHNT, CDR2 FRNRAP. V lost 3 bases and J lost 5, with 16 bases in between. CDR3 length equals 15 residues. The CDR3 DNA reads as TGTGCTAGTGGTTTCGTACGGGCGGGGAGGGAGACCCAGTACTTC. Translating it yields CASGFVRAGRETQYF.

This clonotype was found many times. The gene calls are TRBV7-6 and TRBJ2-5; D is unclear. Trimming removed 5 bases from V and 0 bases from J, with 16 bases in between. The CDR3 totals 16 residues. Germline V gene sequence: CDR1 SGHVS, CDR2 FNYEAQ. This CDR3 is CASSANTQANQETQYF. The CDR3 bases are TGTGCCAGCAGCGCGAACACCCAGGCGAACCAAGAGACCCAGTACTTC.

The sample holds many counts of this clonotype. A single base separates this from a much larger clone, so it may be a read error. The CDR3 reads CASSEAGGRGRTTNENLFF. CDR3 nucleotide sequence: TGTGCCAGCAGTGAGGCTGGTGGGAGGGGGCGGACAACTAATGAAAACCTGTTTTTT. This chain connects TRBV2 to TRBJ1-4, with TRBD1 identical over 7 bases. The CDR3 totals 19 residues. The germline gives CDR1 SNHLY, CDR2 FYNNEI.

This clonotype has a count of ten or more. The CDR3 sequence is CASTPTGGYGYTF. The CDR3 DNA is TGTGCCAGCACGCCGACAGGGGGCTATGGCTACACCTTC. The chain carries TRBV9 and TRBJ1-2, with TRBD1 matching 9 bases. V dropped 6 bases and J dropped 4; count of bases not matched to a gene: 4. The CDR3 is made up of 13 amino acids. Germline V gene sequence: CDR1 SGDLS, CDR2 YYNGEE.

This clonotype was picked up many times. The V call is TRBV10-3, the J call TRBJ2-3; D might be TRBD2 (7 bases). The CDR3 consists of 15 residues. The V end lost 6 bases, the J end lost 9 bases, and 22 bases lay between the germline ends. The V gene's germline CDR1 is ENHRY and CDR2 SYGVKD. This CDR3 reads CAIRSGGTTQGTQYF. The CDR3, as DNA: TGTGCCATCAGATCGGGCGGGACTACCCAGGGGACGCAGTATTTT.

This clonotype was observed a single time. The chain couples TRBV24-1 to TRBJ1-4; D ambiguous. CDR1 is KGHDR and CDR2 is SFDVKD in the germline V gene. The germline V and J ends were trimmed by 9 bases and 5 bases, with 12 bases remaining between them. The CDR3 length is 13 residues. CDR3 loop: CATATGPNEKLFF. DNA for the CDR3: TGTGCCACCGCTACGGGCCCGAATGAAAAACTGTTTTTT.

This clonotype has at least ten counts. The chain recombines TRBV5-1 with TRBJ1-2, with TRBD1 matching over 7 bases. Germline CDR1 SGHRS, CDR2 YFSETQ. CDR3 length equals 14 residues. After removal of 0 bases from V and 3 bases from J, the junction contained 2 bases not matched to a gene. Here the CDR3 DNA reads TGCGCCAGCAGCTTGGAACAGGGGCACTATGGCTACACCTTC. Amino acid sequence: CASSLEQGHYGYTF.

This sequence joins TRBV6-5 and TRBJ1-1; D gene uncertain. Germline CDR1 and CDR2: MNHEY and SVGAGI. The V end lost 5 bases, the J end lost 1 base, and 20 bases lay between the germline ends. The CDR3 loop spans 17 amino acids. The CDR3 loop reads CASSRTPSGVTNTEAFF. The CDR3 DNA sequence: TGTGCCAGCAGTCGTACCCCTTCCGGGGTAACGAACACTGAAGCTTTCTTT.

This clonotype has ten or more counts. The chain links TRBV20-1 to TRBJ2-7, with a possible D match to TRBD2 (6 bases). Trimming left V 0 bases short and J 2 bases short, with 11 bases between. Germline assignment: CDR1 DFQATT and CDR2 SNEGSKA (reference sequence). The CDR3 has 14 residues. CDR3 sequence reads: CSARDWGGAYEQYF. Written as DNA, the CDR3 is TGCAGTGCTAGAGATTGGGGAGGCGCCTACGAGCAGTACTTC.

At least ten counts were recorded for this clonotype. This chain links TRBV7-2 with TRBJ2-5, with 9 bases that match TRBD2. The CDR3 consists of 16 residues. CDR1 SGHTA and CDR2 FQGNSA come from the germline V gene. J gave up 4 bases and V 2 bases, and 8 bases lay outside the gene matches. Written as DNA, the CDR3 is TGTGCCAGCAGCTTAATGCGGGGGGGCGGTAGAGAGACCCAGTACTTC. Translation gives CASSLMRGGGRETQYF. The variable domain in full, completed from reference TRBV7-2 and TRBJ2-5, reads GAGVSQSPSNKVTEKGKDVELRCDPISGHTALYWYRQSLGQGLEFLIYFQGNSAPDKSGLPSDRFSAERTGGSVSTLTIQRTQQEDSAVYLCASSLMRGGGRETQYFGPGTRLLVL.

This clonotype has ten or more counts. An end of the junction does not agree with germline; a read error may underlie this. The chain links TRBV6-2 or TRBV6-3 to TRBJ1-2; no clear D gene. This CDR3 spans 12 amino acids. Germline values: CDR1 MNHEY, CDR2 SVGEGT. The CDR3 protein is CASSHSPSGYTF. The CDR3 bases are TGTGCCAGCAGTCACTCTCCCTCCGGCTACACCTTC.

This clonotype was seen at least ten times. The chain is built from TRBV20-1 and TRBJ2-5; 7 positions agree with TRBD2. This CDR3 is built from 14 residues. V lost 3 bases to trimming and J lost 1 base; unmatched junction nucleotides: 5. CDR1 is DFQATT, CDR2 SNEGSKA, per germline (reference sequence). CDR3: CSARGGNLQETQYF. The CDR3 DNA sequence: TGCAGTGCTAGGGGGGGGAACCTCCAAGAGACCCAGTACTTC.

The chain recombines TRBV29-1 with TRBJ2-5; possibly TRBD2 for D (6 bases). The ends were cut back, 5 bases at V and 7 bases at J, with 17 bases in the middle. This CDR3 has 13 residues. Germline CDR1 SQVTM, CDR2 ANQGSEA. The chain's CDR3 is CSVQARGRGTQYF. CDR3 DNA: TGCAGCGTTCAGGCGCGGGGACGTGGGACCCAGTACTTC.

As concerns this clonotype: The junction shows a germline mismatch at one end, possibly a read error. The V call is TRBV6-5, the J call TRBJ2-1, with 13 nucleotides matching TRBD2. This CDR3 region has 17 residues. CDR1 is MNHEY, CDR2 SVGAGI, per germline. CDR3 in DNA: TGTGCCAGCAGTCACTCCGGACTAGCGGGGGCTTACAATGAGCAGTTCTTC. It yields the protein CASSHSGLAGAYNEQFF.

The chain links TRBV6-6 to TRBJ1-2; D is unclear. The CDR3 contains 12 residues. In germline, CDR1 is MNHNY, CDR2 SVGAGI (reference sequence). V was trimmed by 7 bases and J by 8 bases, leaving 14 bases between them. CDR3 sequence: CASIHWTFGYTF. CDR3 nucleotides: TGTGCCAGCATCCACTGGACCTTCGGCTACACCTTC.

The CDR3 nucleotides are TGTGCCAGTAGTATAACGGCACGGGGCGGGAACAATGAGCAGTTCTTC. Translation gives CASSITARGGNNEQFF. This rearrangement joins TRBV19 to TRBJ2-1; D is perhaps TRBD2 (6 bases). V was cut by 2 bases and J by 5 bases, with 16 bases left in between. The length of the CDR3 is 16 residues. From germline, CDR1 is LNHDA and CDR2 SQIVND (reference sequence).

The sample holds many counts of this clonotype. This chain connects TRBV11-2 to TRBJ2-7; D might be TRBD1 (5 bases). The CDR3 is 13 residues long. Trimming stripped 5 bases from V and 1 base from J, with 9 bases between. Germline loops: CDR1 SGHAT, CDR2 FQNNGV. The CDR3: CASSPGASYEQYF. For the CDR3, the DNA is TGTGCCAGCAGCCCTGGGGCATCCTACGAGCAGTACTTC.

The CDR3, as DNA: TGTGCCAGCAGCTTGGTAGGCAGGGGACGGGATACGCAGTATTTT. It specifies CASSLVGRGRDTQYF. V gene TRBV5-5 combines with J gene TRBJ2-3, with D possibly being TRBD1 (6 bases). The CDR3 runs 15 residues. The V gene's germline CDR1 is SGHKS and CDR2 YYEKEE (reference sequence). Between the trimmed V and J ends, which lost 0 bases and 6 bases, there was a span of 14 bases.

This clonotype was recorded many times. This chain joins TRBV29-1 and TRBJ1-6; D possibly corresponds to TRBD1 (6 bases). Per the germline V gene, CDR1 is SQVTM and CDR2 is ANQGSEA. V dropped 5 bases and J dropped 8 bases, with 16 bases sitting between them. The CDR3 has 14 amino acids. The CDR3 nucleotides are TGCAGCGTTCTGACAGGAGCCCCAGATTCACCCCTCCACTTT. Its translation is CSVLTGAPDSPLHF.

There are a few counts of this clonotype. The chain couples TRBV29-1 to TRBJ1-2; tentatively, D is TRBD1 (5 bases). The CDR3 has 13 residues. Between the trimmed V and J ends, which lost 8 bases and 4 bases, there was a span of 17 bases. In germline, CDR1 is SQVTM, CDR2 ANQGSEA. Written as DNA, the CDR3 is TGCAGCCAAGTAATACCGGGGCCCTATGGCTACACCTTC. It is translated as CSQVIPGPYGYTF.

The chain has TRBV7-9 and TRBJ1-4; D is unclear. The CDR3 runs to 14 residues. With 1 base removed from V and 3 bases from J, the gap between germline ends came to 6 bases. The germline CDR1 and CDR2 sequences are SEHNR and FQNEAQ (reference sequence). CDR3 DNA: TGTGCCAGCAGCTTAGGGACGTCTAATGAAAAACTGTTTTTT. As protein: CASSLGTSNEKLFF.

This clonotype was observed many times. The chain joins TRBV5-6 to TRBJ2-5, with 9 bases matching TRBD1. Germline V lookup: CDR1 SGHDT, CDR2 YYEEEE. The ends lost 3 bases at V and 5 bases at J; junction bases unmatched: 14. The CDR3 spans 17 residues. The CDR3 is CASSSREHRGRRETQYF. CDR3 coding DNA: TGTGCCAGCAGCTCACGCGAACACAGGGGGCGGAGGGAGACCCAGTACTTC.